This record covers a single T cell receptor (beta chain). Its antigen remains unidentified. The PCR was carried out with 60 Vbeta primers and 13 Jbeta primers. Profiled with immunoSEQ multiplex PCR; TCRdb holds only in-frame clones, not every one. The repertoire has roughly 130,000 clones, 61% of them found once; the top ten carry roughly 1.8%. CDR1 is SGHVS, CDR2 FQNEAQ, per germline. Trimming cost V 1 base and J 6 bases, with 9 bases left between them. CDR3 length: 13 residues. The sample is drawn from a study of cytomegalovirus exposure and HLA in healthy donors. Whole-study findings and limits: Associated with cytomegalovirus, according to the listing, were around 160 TCR beta chains. In a later analysis, most CMV-associated TCR beta chains appeared HLA-restricted. Trimming of TCR beta V- and J-genes showed a link, identified in a later analysis, to a missense DCLRE1C variant.

The sample taken for sequencing was PBMCs. V is TRBV7-8 and J is TRBJ1-2; D is possibly TRBD1 (6 bases). The TCR was taken from a male donor in good health and CMV-seronegative. This CDR3 reads CASSLDRADGYTF. The CDR3 DNA follows: TGTGCCAGCAGCTTAGACAGGGCGGATGGCTACACCTTC.